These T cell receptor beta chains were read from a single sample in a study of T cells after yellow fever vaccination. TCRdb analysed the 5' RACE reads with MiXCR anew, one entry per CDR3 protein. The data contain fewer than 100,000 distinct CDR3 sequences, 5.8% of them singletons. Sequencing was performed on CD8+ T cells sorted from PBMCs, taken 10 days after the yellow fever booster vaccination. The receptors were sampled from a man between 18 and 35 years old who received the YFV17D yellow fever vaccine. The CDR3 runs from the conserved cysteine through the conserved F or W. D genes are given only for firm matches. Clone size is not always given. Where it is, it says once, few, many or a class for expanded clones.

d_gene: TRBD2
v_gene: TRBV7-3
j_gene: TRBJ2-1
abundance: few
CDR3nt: TGTGCCAGCAGCTTACTAGGCGGGGGGGCTAACAATGAGCAGTTCTTC
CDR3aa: CASSLLGGGANNEQFF

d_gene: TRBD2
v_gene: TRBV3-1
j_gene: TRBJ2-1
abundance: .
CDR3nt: TGTGCCAGCAGACGCGCCGGGGCGGGGGGCTACAATGAGCAGTTCTTC
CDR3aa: CASRRAGAGGYNEQFF

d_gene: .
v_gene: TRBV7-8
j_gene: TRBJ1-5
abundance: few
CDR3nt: TGTGCCAGCAGCTTATCATTACCGGATCAGCCCCAGCATTTT
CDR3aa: CASSLSLPDQPQHF

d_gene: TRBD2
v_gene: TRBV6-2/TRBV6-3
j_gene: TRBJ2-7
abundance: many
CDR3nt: TGTGCCAGCAGTTACCCGGGACTAGGCCACGAGCAGTACTTC
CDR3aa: CASSYPGLGHEQYF

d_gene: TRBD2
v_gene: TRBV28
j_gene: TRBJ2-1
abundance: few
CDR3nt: TGTGCCAGCAAGAAACCTAGCGGGGGGGTTCAAGAGCAGTTCTTC
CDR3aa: CASKKPSGGVQEQFF

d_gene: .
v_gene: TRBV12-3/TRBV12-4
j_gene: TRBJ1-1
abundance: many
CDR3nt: TGTGCCAGCAGTCCAGGGAACACTGAAGCTTTCTTT
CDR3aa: CASSPGNTEAFF

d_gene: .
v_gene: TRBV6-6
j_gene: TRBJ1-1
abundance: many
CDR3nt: TGTGCCAGCAGCCCACCAATGGACACTGAAGCTTTCTTT
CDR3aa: CASSPPMDTEAFF

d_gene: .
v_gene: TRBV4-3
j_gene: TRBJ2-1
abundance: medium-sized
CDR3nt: TGCGCCAGCAGCGTCAGGGTGGGGGCCTACAATGAGCAGTTCTTC
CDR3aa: CASSVRVGAYNEQFF

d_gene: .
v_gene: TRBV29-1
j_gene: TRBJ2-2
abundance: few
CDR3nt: TGCAGCGTTGTATCACCAGGCAACACCGGGGAGCTGTTTTTT
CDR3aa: CSVVSPGNTGELFF

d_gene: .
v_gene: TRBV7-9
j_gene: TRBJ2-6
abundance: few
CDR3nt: TGTGCCAGCAGCCCTGGGCCGATTTCTGGGGCCAACGTCCTGACTTTC
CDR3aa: CASSPGPISGANVLTF

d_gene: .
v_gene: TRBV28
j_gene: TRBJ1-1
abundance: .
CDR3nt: TGTGCCACCCGCGGAGACCTCGTTTCGGGGACTGAAGCTTTCTTT
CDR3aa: CATRGDLVSGTEAFF

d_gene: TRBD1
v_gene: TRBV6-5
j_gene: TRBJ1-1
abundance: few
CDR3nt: TGTGCCAGCAGATACAGGGGGAGTTTCACTGAAGCTTTCTTT
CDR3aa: CASRYRGSFTEAFF

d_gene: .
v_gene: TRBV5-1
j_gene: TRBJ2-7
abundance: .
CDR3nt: TGCGCCAGCAGCTTGGCCTCCAATTTGTACGAGCAGTACTTC
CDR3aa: CASSLASNLYEQYF

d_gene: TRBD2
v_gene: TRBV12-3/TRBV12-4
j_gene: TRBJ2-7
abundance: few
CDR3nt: TGTGCCAGCACCGCGGGGGGAGCCTACGAGCAGTACTTC
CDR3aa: CASTAGGAYEQYF

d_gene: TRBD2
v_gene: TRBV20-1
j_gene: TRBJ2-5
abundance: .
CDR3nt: TGCAGTGCCAGCGGGGGGCCAGGGGCCCAAGAGACCCAGTACTTC
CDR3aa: CSASGGPGAQETQYF

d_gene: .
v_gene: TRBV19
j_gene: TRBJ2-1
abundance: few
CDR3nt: TGTGCCAGTAGTATAATGCCAGTCTCCTACAATGAGCAGTTCTTC
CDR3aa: CASSIMPVSYNEQFF

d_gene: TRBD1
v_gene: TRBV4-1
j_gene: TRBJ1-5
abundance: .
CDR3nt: TGCGCCAGCAGCCAATACAGGGGAGGCAATCAGCCCCAGCATTTT
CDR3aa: CASSQYRGGNQPQHF

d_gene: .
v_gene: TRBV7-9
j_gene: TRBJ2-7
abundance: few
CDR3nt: TGTGCCAGCAGCTCCCCGCTAGGGTCGGTCTACGAGCAGTACTTC
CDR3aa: CASSSPLGSVYEQYF

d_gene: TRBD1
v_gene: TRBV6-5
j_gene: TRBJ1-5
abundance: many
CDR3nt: TGTGCCAGCAGTTACGGACAGGGAGGTCAGCCCCAGCATTTT
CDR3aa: CASSYGQGGQPQHF

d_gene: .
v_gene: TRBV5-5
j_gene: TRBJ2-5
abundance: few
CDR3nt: TGTGCCAGCAGCTTGCAGGGGCGTGGAGAGACCCAGTACTTC
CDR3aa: CASSLQGRGETQYF

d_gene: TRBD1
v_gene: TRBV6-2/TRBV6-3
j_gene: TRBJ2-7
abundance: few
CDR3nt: TGTGCCAGCAGGGACTTGACAGGGCCCTACGAGCAGTACTTC
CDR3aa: CASRDLTGPYEQYF

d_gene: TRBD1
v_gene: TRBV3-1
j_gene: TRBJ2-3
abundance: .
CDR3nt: TGTGCCAGAAGACGACGGACAGGGCTCACAGATACGCAGTATTTT
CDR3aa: CARRRRTGLTDTQYF

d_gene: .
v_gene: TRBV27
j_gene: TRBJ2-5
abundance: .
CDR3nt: TGTGCCAGCAGTTTATACGGGTACCAAGAGACCCAGTACTTC
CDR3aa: CASSLYGYQETQYF

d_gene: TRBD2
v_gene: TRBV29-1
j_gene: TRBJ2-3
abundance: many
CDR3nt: TGCAGCGTTGAAATTCCCGCGGGGGGTTACACAGATACGCAGTATTTT
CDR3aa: CSVEIPAGGYTDTQYF

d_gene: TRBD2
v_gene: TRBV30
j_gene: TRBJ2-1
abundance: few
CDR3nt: TGTGCCTGGAGTGTAATGACGGGGGGAGACAATGAGCAGTTCTTC
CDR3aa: CAWSVMTGGDNEQFF

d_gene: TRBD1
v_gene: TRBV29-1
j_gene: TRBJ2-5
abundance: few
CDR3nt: TGCAGCGTTTCCCAGACAGGGGGTCAAGAGACCCAGTACTTC
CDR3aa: CSVSQTGGQETQYF

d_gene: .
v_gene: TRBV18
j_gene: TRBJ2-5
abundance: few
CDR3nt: TGTGCCAGCTCACCACCGGGGGATAGGGAGACCCAGTACTTC
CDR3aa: CASSPPGDRETQYF

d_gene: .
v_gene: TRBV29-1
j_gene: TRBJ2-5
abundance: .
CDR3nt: TGCAGCATTCAGAGGGGGGAGACCCAGTACTTC
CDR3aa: CSIQRGETQYF

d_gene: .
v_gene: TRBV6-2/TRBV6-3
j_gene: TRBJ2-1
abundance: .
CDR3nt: TGTGCCAGCAGAGACAATGAGCAGTTCTTC
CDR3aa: CASRDNEQFF

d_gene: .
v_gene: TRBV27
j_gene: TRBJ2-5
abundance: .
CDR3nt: TGTGCCAGCAGTTTGGGGGCCTCGGCTCAAGAGACCCAGTACTTC
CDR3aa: CASSLGASAQETQYF

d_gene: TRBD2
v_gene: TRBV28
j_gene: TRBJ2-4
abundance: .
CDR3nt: TGTGCCAGCAGTTCCTGGGCGGGGGGCCTGTTAGCCAAAAACATTCAGTACTTC
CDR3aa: CASSSWAGGLLAKNIQYF

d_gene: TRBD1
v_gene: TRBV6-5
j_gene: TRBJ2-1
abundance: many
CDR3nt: TGTGCCAGCTCACAGGACAGGCACAGCAATGAGCAGTTCTTC
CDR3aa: CASSQDRHSNEQFF

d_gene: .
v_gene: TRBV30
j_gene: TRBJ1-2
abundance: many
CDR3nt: TGTGCCTGGAGTCCCCTTGGGGAAGAAGTCAACTATGGCTACACCTTC
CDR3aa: CAWSPLGEEVNYGYTF